Included here is one T cell receptor beta chain sequence, with context. Method: immunoSEQ multiplex PCR; TCRdb's copy keeps in-frame clones and lacks some. The data hold roughly 87,000 clones, with roughly 87% observed a single time. The CDR3 is 17 amino acids. The J segment lost 2 bases and the V segment lost 4 bases, leaving 10 bases of the junction unmatched. Germline CDR1 and CDR2: MDHEN and SYDVKM. This sample was included in a study of blood T cell repertoires in COVID-19. This clonotype was obtained from a woman over 75 with active COVID-19. The sample taken for sequencing was peripheral blood. The chain has TRBV28 and TRBJ2-3; 9 bases match TRBD1. CDR3 sequence reads: CASSSIYRGQITDTQYF. The CDR3 DNA follows: TGTGCCAGCAGTTCCATATACAGGGGGCAAATCACAGATACGCAGTATTTT. The whole variable domain, remainder taken from reference TRBV28 and TRBJ2-3, is DVKVTQSSRYLVKRTGEKVFLECVQDMDHENMFWYRQDPGLGLRLIYFSYDVKMKEKGDIPEGYSVSREKKERFSLILESASTNQTSMYLCASSSIYRGQITDTQYFGPGTRLTVL.